One and the same sample provided the 22 T cell receptor beta chains below, sequenced in a study of CXCR3-negative and CXCR3-positive naive CD8 T cells. TRB cDNA libraries were made by UMI-labeled 5' RACE. TCRdb reprocessed the 5' RACE reads and stores each CDR3 protein as one record, lacking DNA. The repertoire table contains tens of thousands of distinct CDR3 sequences. The sample comprised naive CXCR3- CD8+ T cells from blood. Subset here: CD45RO-CCR7+CD27+CD95- naive CD8+ T cells lacking CXCR3 (TNR3-). Receptors originate from a human donor in good health. Some clones in this sample may be carry-over from other donors' samples.

V is TRBV5-6 and J is TRBJ2-1. The CDR3 runs to 13 residues. Germline V gene sequence: CDR1 SGHDT, CDR2 YYEEEE. CDR3 loop: CASISSSYNEQFF.

V gene TRBV7-2 combines with J gene TRBJ2-4; TCRdb indicates TRBD2, and absent DNA this call remains unverified. Looked up from germline, CDR1 is SGHTA and CDR2 is FQGNSA. The CDR3 runs to 17 residues. The CDR3 loop is CASSLRGWAGAKNIQYF.

The rearrangement uses TRBV2 and TRBJ1-5; TCRdb indicates TRBD1, and absent DNA this call remains unverified. CDR1 and CDR2 (germline): SNHLY, FYNNEI. CDR3 length: 14 residues. The CDR3 reads CASSGGQGIQPQHF. Together with reference TRBV2 and TRBJ1-5, the CDR3 gives the full variable domain: EPEVTQTPSHQVTQMGQEVILRCVPISNHLYFYWYRQILGQKVEFLVSFYNNEISEKSEIFDDQFSVERPDGSNFTLKIRSTKLEDSAMYFCASSGGQGIQPQHFGDGTRLSIL.

CDR3 loop: CASSQHGQGTDTQYF. The chain is built from TRBV4-1 and TRBJ2-3; TCRdb calls TRBD1, which cannot be checked without DNA. Germline V CDR1 and CDR2: MGHRA, YSYEKL. The length of the CDR3 is 15 residues.

V and J are TRBV28 and TRBJ2-7; TCRdb designates TRBD2, a call that cannot be tested without DNA. The CDR3 has 17 residues. Germline CDR1 and CDR2: MDHEN and SYDVKM. CDR3 amino acids: CASSLGFSGRKGYEQYF.

The J gene is TRBJ2-1, the V gene TRBV20-1; with no DNA, the TCRdb D assignment of TRBD2 cannot be verified. There are 15 residues in the CDR3. Germline V lookup: CDR1 DFQATT, CDR2 SNEGSKA (reference sequence). CDR3: CSARWPGLARNEQFF.

The chain combines TRBV5-1 with TRBJ2-1; the D call from TCRdb, TRBD1, cannot be confirmed without DNA. CDR1 is SGHRS and CDR2 is YFSETQ in the germline V gene. This CDR3 has 15 amino acids. CDR3 sequence: CASSMTGTGSNEQFF. Full variable domain (outside the CDR3, taken from reference TRBV5-1 and TRBJ2-1): KAGVTQTPRYLIKTRGQQVTLSCSPISGHRSVSWYQQTPGQGLQFLFEYFSETQRNKGNFPGRFSGRQFSNSRSEMNVSTLELGDSALYLCASSMTGTGSNEQFFGPGTRLTVL.

The rearrangement links TRBV28 to TRBJ2-5; the TRBD1 assignment by TCRdb is unverifiable without DNA. The CDR3 consists of 15 residues. CDR1 is MDHEN, CDR2 SYDVKM, per germline. The CDR3 loop reads CASSSTGTGEETQYF. The whole variable domain, remainder taken from reference TRBV28 and TRBJ2-5, is DVKVTQSSRYLVKRTGEKVFLECVQDMDHENMFWYRQDPGLGLRLIYFSYDVKMKEKGDIPEGYSVSREKKERFSLILESASTNQTSMYLCASSSTGTGEETQYFGPGTRLLVL.

The chain's CDR3 is CASSFRGLAPTETQYF. This chain uses TRBV28 with TRBJ2-5; TCRdb designates TRBD2, a call that cannot be tested without DNA. The CDR3 consists of 16 residues. From germline, CDR1 is MDHEN and CDR2 SYDVKM.

The gene calls are TRBV28 and TRBJ1-1; TCRdb designates TRBD1, a call that cannot be tested without DNA. Germline values: CDR1 MDHEN, CDR2 SYDVKM. The CDR3 extends over 19 amino acids. CDR3 amino acids: CASTTSQGVSFTMNTEAFF.

V and J are TRBV12-3 or TRBV12-4 and TRBJ2-7. The CDR3 extends over 13 amino acids. CDR3 loop: CASSSGLLLEQYF.

The chain is built from TRBV7-9 and TRBJ2-5; TCRdb's assignment of TRBD1 cannot be checked, as there is no DNA. The CDR3 runs 16 residues. Germline V gene sequence: CDR1 SEHNR, CDR2 FQNEAQ (reference sequence). CDR3 amino acids: CASSSERGGGQETQYF.

The rearrangement uses TRBV4-3 and TRBJ1-1. This CDR3 comprises 13 residues. Germline lookup yields CDR1 LGHNA and CDR2 YSLEER. CDR3 protein: CASSQAGNTEAFF.

J is TRBJ2-3 and V is TRBV29-1; the D call from TCRdb, TRBD2, cannot be confirmed without DNA. Germline V lookup: CDR1 SQVTM, CDR2 ANQGSEA. The CDR3 extends over 17 amino acids. CDR3 residues: CSARGTSGGTSTDTQYF.

This chain connects TRBV20-1 to TRBJ1-4; TCRdb proposes TRBD1, but this gene call is untestable without DNA. Germline CDR1 DFQATT, CDR2 SNEGSKA (reference sequence). The CDR3 contains 14 residues. The CDR3 loop is CSARASGASEKLFF.

V is TRBV18 and J is TRBJ1-2. CDR3 length: 16 residues. CDR1 KGHSH and CDR2 LQKENI come from the germline V gene. CDR3 sequence reads: CASSPERATTNYGYTF.

CDR3 region: CSLTSEGSGYTF. The chain is built from TRBV29-1 and TRBJ1-2. The CDR3 extends over 12 amino acids. Looked up from germline, CDR1 is SQVTM and CDR2 is ANQGSEA.

J is TRBJ2-1 and V is TRBV6-2 or TRBV6-3; TCRdb returns TRBD1, unconfirmable since there is no DNA. This CDR3 is 17 amino acids long. The germline V gene has CDR1 MNHEY and CDR2 SVGEGT. CDR3 region: CASSYRTGLSSYNEQFF.

V is TRBV20-1 and J is TRBJ2-7; TCRdb's D call of TRBD1 is untestable without DNA. The CDR3 totals 15 residues. Germline-derived CDR1 and CDR2 are DFQATT and SNEGSKA (reference sequence). The CDR3 protein is CSARDRQLSSYEQYF.

The rearrangement uses TRBV6-6 and TRBJ2-1; TCRdb returns TRBD2, unconfirmable since there is no DNA. Germline assignment: CDR1 MNHNY and CDR2 SVGAGI (reference sequence). The CDR3 covers 18 residues. The CDR3 region is CASSYSKNLADSYNEQFF.

This rearrangement joins TRBV14 to TRBJ2-5; the D call of TRBD1 rests on TCRdb alone, since no DNA is present to check it. Germline CDR1 and CDR2: SGHDN and FVKESK. The length of the CDR3 is 16 residues. This CDR3 is CASSQGVPPFRETQYF. Using reference TRBV14 and TRBJ2-5 for the parts outside the CDR3, the full variable domain is EAGVTQFPSHSVIEKGQTVTLRCDPISGHDNLYWYRRVMGKEIKFLLHFVKESKQDESGMPNNRFLAERTGGTYSTLKVQPAELEDSGVYFCASSQGVPPFRETQYFGPGTRLLVL.

The V call is TRBV6-2 or TRBV6-3, the J call TRBJ2-1. Germline V gene sequence: CDR1 MNHEY, CDR2 SVGEGT. The CDR3 has 14 amino acids. CDR3 in amino acids: CASNSGGSYNEQFF.